These T cell receptor beta chains were read from a single sample in a study of T-cell memory formation after mild COVID-19. TCRdb used MiXCR to reprocess the 5' RACE reads, holding one entry per CDR3 protein. Among about 90,000 distinct CDR3 sequences, about 16% were seen once, and the ten largest hold roughly two fifths. Sequenced: PBMCs or a T cell subset sorted from them (not recorded which). The source of these receptors is a man younger than 35 who had mild COVID-19 (a few samples of this study predate the infection). Cell type and time point are not known. The CDR3 runs from the conserved cysteine through the conserved F or W. Each record gives: clone size, V gene, J gene, D gene, CDR3 DNA, CDR3 protein. A D gene is named only where the DNA matches it firmly. Clone size, where shown, is once, few, many, or a class for clones that have expanded.

abundance: few; v_gene: TRBV28; j_gene: TRBJ1-1; d_gene: NA; CDR3nt: TGTGCCAGCAGTCAGGGCCCTGAAGCTTTCTTT; CDR3aa: CASSQGPEAFF
abundance: few; v_gene: TRBV6-1; j_gene: TRBJ1-3; d_gene: NA; CDR3nt: TGTGCCAGCTCCTACAACACCATATATTTT; CDR3aa: CASSYNTIYF
abundance: NA; v_gene: TRBV10-3; j_gene: TRBJ1-2; d_gene: NA; CDR3nt: TGTGCCATCAGTGAGGTGACCGGCTATGGCTACACCTTC; CDR3aa: CAISEVTGYGYTF
abundance: NA; v_gene: TRBV7-9; j_gene: TRBJ2-7; d_gene: NA; CDR3nt: TGTGCCAGCAGCTCCCAGGGGAGGGGGAGCTACGAGCAGTACTTC; CDR3aa: CASSSQGRGSYEQYF
abundance: few; v_gene: TRBV20-1; j_gene: TRBJ2-1; d_gene: NA; CDR3nt: TGCAGTGCTAGAGTCTTACTCTTAGACCGGGATTACAATGAGCAGTTCTTC; CDR3aa: CSARVLLLDRDYNEQFF
abundance: few; v_gene: TRBV11-2; j_gene: TRBJ1-2; d_gene: NA; CDR3nt: TGTGCCAGCAGCTTAACCCCTCCGGGGGCCTACTATGGCTACACCTTC; CDR3aa: CASSLTPPGAYYGYTF
abundance: many; v_gene: TRBV7-9; j_gene: TRBJ2-6; d_gene: NA; CDR3nt: TGTGCCAGCAGCCCCTCAGGCAGCTCTGGGGCCAACGTCCTGACTTTC; CDR3aa: CASSPSGSSGANVLTF
abundance: few; v_gene: TRBV4-3; j_gene: TRBJ2-5; d_gene: NA; CDR3nt: TGCGCCAGCAGCCACCAGGGTTTACAAGAGACCCAGTACTTC; CDR3aa: CASSHQGLQETQYF
abundance: NA; v_gene: TRBV7-9; j_gene: TRBJ2-1; d_gene: TRBD2; CDR3nt: TGTGCCAGCAGCCTCCCGGGACTAGCGCATGAGCAGTTCTTC; CDR3aa: CASSLPGLAHEQFF
abundance: few; v_gene: TRBV27; j_gene: TRBJ2-3; d_gene: NA; CDR3nt: TGTGCCAGCAGTTTCCTGCAAGGGGAATCGGGCGACATAGATACGCAGTATTTT; CDR3aa: CASSFLQGESGDIDTQYF
abundance: many; v_gene: TRBV4-1; j_gene: TRBJ2-2; d_gene: NA; CDR3nt: TGCGCCAGCAGCGGAATAGCGGCAGGGAACACCGGGGAGCTGTTTTTT; CDR3aa: CASSGIAAGNTGELFF
abundance: few; v_gene: TRBV12-3/TRBV12-4; j_gene: TRBJ2-5; d_gene: TRBD2; CDR3nt: TGTGCCAGCAGCCCCTCTAGCGGGGTGCTGGAGACCCAGTACTTC; CDR3aa: CASSPSSGVLETQYF
abundance: NA; v_gene: TRBV6-5; j_gene: TRBJ2-1; d_gene: TRBD2; CDR3nt: TGTGCCAGCAGTTACCGGGGACTAGCGGGGAGCAAGAATGAGCAGTTCTTC; CDR3aa: CASSYRGLAGSKNEQFF
abundance: few; v_gene: TRBV7-9; j_gene: TRBJ2-7; d_gene: NA; CDR3nt: TGTGCCAGCAGCTCCACGTCCCTTTCCTACGAGCAGTACTTC; CDR3aa: CASSSTSLSYEQYF
abundance: many; v_gene: TRBV3-1; j_gene: TRBJ2-3; d_gene: NA; CDR3nt: TGTGCCAGCAGCCAAGGAAATCTAGAGACGGATACGCAGTATTTT; CDR3aa: CASSQGNLETDTQYF
abundance: many; v_gene: TRBV5-1; j_gene: TRBJ2-2; d_gene: NA; CDR3nt: TGCGCCAGCAGCCCGGGACAGAACACCGGGGAGCTGTTTTTT; CDR3aa: CASSPGQNTGELFF
abundance: few; v_gene: TRBV6-2/TRBV6-3; j_gene: TRBJ1-1; d_gene: NA; CDR3nt: TGTGCCAGCAGTTGGACAGCCACTGAAGCTTTCTTT; CDR3aa: CASSWTATEAFF
abundance: NA; v_gene: TRBV9; j_gene: TRBJ2-5; d_gene: TRBD1; CDR3nt: TGTGCCAGCAGCGTAGCGCAGGACAGGGTCCGAGAGACCCAGTACTTC; CDR3aa: CASSVAQDRVRETQYF
abundance: many; v_gene: TRBV4-1; j_gene: TRBJ2-7; d_gene: TRBD2; CDR3nt: TGCGCCAGCAGCCAAGTAGCGGGGAGCTCCTACGAGCAGTACTTC; CDR3aa: CASSQVAGSSYEQYF
abundance: few; v_gene: TRBV7-9; j_gene: TRBJ2-1; d_gene: NA; CDR3nt: TGTGCCAGCAGCCTACTGGGGAGGGAGCAGTTCTTC; CDR3aa: CASSLLGREQFF
abundance: few; v_gene: TRBV6-4; j_gene: TRBJ2-1; d_gene: NA; CDR3nt: TGTGCCAGCAGCGACAGGTCTTCAGACAATGAGCAGTTCTTC; CDR3aa: CASSDRSSDNEQFF
abundance: NA; v_gene: TRBV5-1; j_gene: TRBJ1-5; d_gene: NA; CDR3nt: TGCGCCAGGCGGCCACAGCCCCAGCATTTT; CDR3aa: CARRPQPQHF
abundance: NA; v_gene: TRBV29-1; j_gene: TRBJ2-4; d_gene: TRBD1; CDR3nt: TGCAGCGTTGAAGAGAGGGGGCAGGGGTCCATTCAGTACTTC; CDR3aa: CSVEERGQGSIQYF
abundance: many; v_gene: TRBV5-1; j_gene: TRBJ2-1; d_gene: TRBD1; CDR3nt: TGCGCCAGCAGCTTTTCCGGGACAGGGAACAATGAGCAGTTCTTC; CDR3aa: CASSFSGTGNNEQFF
abundance: few; v_gene: TRBV4-2; j_gene: TRBJ1-6; d_gene: NA; CDR3nt: TGTGCCAGCAGCCAAGGCATAGTGGACCCGGATAGTTCACCCCTCCACTTT; CDR3aa: CASSQGIVDPDSSPLHF
abundance: NA; v_gene: TRBV7-9; j_gene: TRBJ1-3; d_gene: NA; CDR3nt: TGTGCCAGCAGCGGCAATGGACGACTCGGCCGAATATATTTT; CDR3aa: CASSGNGRLGRIYF
abundance: NA; v_gene: TRBV27; j_gene: TRBJ2-3; d_gene: TRBD2; CDR3nt: TGTGCCAGCAGTTCCCTCGGGACTAGCGGAACAGATACGCAGTATTTT; CDR3aa: CASSSLGTSGTDTQYF
abundance: few; v_gene: TRBV15; j_gene: TRBJ2-2; d_gene: NA; CDR3nt: TGTGCCACCAGCAGACGGGAGCGCGGGGAGCTGTTTTTT; CDR3aa: CATSRRERGELFF
abundance: NA; v_gene: TRBV7-6; j_gene: TRBJ2-3; d_gene: NA; CDR3nt: TGTGCCAGCAGCCCCAGAGTCCCTAGCACAGATACGCAGTATTTT; CDR3aa: CASSPRVPSTDTQYF
abundance: few; v_gene: TRBV3-1; j_gene: TRBJ1-5; d_gene: NA; CDR3nt: TGTGCCAGCAGCCTAACCGGGACCGGGAATCAGCCCCAGCATTTT; CDR3aa: CASSLTGTGNQPQHF
abundance: many; v_gene: TRBV27; j_gene: TRBJ1-3; d_gene: NA; CDR3nt: TGTGCCAGCAGACAGGGACAAAGCCTTGGGTACACCATATATTTT; CDR3aa: CASRQGQSLGYTIYF
abundance: NA; v_gene: TRBV6-5; j_gene: TRBJ1-3; d_gene: NA; CDR3nt: TGTGCCAGCAGCGGGACCGGCTCTGGAAACACCATATATTTT; CDR3aa: CASSGTGSGNTIYF
abundance: few; v_gene: TRBV7-9; j_gene: TRBJ2-5; d_gene: NA; CDR3nt: TGTGCCAGCAGCGAGGCAAGAGAGACCCAGTACTTC; CDR3aa: CASSEARETQYF
abundance: few; v_gene: TRBV7-9; j_gene: TRBJ2-1; d_gene: NA; CDR3nt: TGTGCCAGCAGCTTAGCGGGGAGTGAGCAGTTCTTC; CDR3aa: CASSLAGSEQFF
abundance: NA; v_gene: TRBV7-2; j_gene: TRBJ2-3; d_gene: TRBD2; CDR3nt: TGTGCCAGCAGCGAGCGACTAGCGGGGTTAGATACGCAGTATTTT; CDR3aa: CASSERLAGLDTQYF
abundance: NA; v_gene: TRBV12-3/TRBV12-4; j_gene: TRBJ1-2; d_gene: TRBD1; CDR3nt: TGTGCCAGCAGTCCTGGACAGGCCGCAGGCTACACCTTC; CDR3aa: CASSPGQAAGYTF
abundance: few; v_gene: TRBV6-4; j_gene: TRBJ1-1; d_gene: NA; CDR3nt: TGTGCCAGCAGTGCCACGGGGAGAAACGAAGAAGCTTTCTTT; CDR3aa: CASSATGRNEEAFF
abundance: NA; v_gene: TRBV7-2; j_gene: TRBJ2-7; d_gene: TRBD1; CDR3nt: TGTGCCAGCAGCTCCCCCCCCACGACAGGGTCTAACGAGCAGTACTTC; CDR3aa: CASSSPPTTGSNEQYF
abundance: few; v_gene: TRBV29-1; j_gene: TRBJ2-3; d_gene: NA; CDR3nt: TGCAGCGTTGAGGCAGGGACTAGCACAGATACGCAGTATTTT; CDR3aa: CSVEAGTSTDTQYF
abundance: NA; v_gene: TRBV12-3/TRBV12-4; j_gene: TRBJ1-5; d_gene: NA; CDR3nt: TGTGCCAGCAGGGGGCCGAATCAGCCCCAGCATTTT; CDR3aa: CASRGPNQPQHF
abundance: few; v_gene: TRBV4-3; j_gene: TRBJ1-6; d_gene: TRBD1; CDR3nt: TGCGCCAGCAGCGCGCGGACAGGGAACTCACCCCTCCACTTT; CDR3aa: CASSARTGNSPLHF
abundance: few; v_gene: TRBV12-3/TRBV12-4; j_gene: TRBJ2-7; d_gene: NA; CDR3nt: TGTGCCAGCAGATCTGACAGACCAGCCTACGAGCAGTACTTC; CDR3aa: CASRSDRPAYEQYF
abundance: few; v_gene: TRBV5-1; j_gene: TRBJ2-5; d_gene: TRBD2; CDR3nt: TGCGCCAGCAGCACAGGACTAGCGGAAAGGGAGACCCAGTACTTC; CDR3aa: CASSTGLAERETQYF
abundance: NA; v_gene: TRBV5-6; j_gene: TRBJ1-2; d_gene: TRBD1; CDR3nt: TGTGCCAGCAGCCGGTACGGGACAGGGATATTTTCTGGCTACACCTTC; CDR3aa: CASSRYGTGIFSGYTF
abundance: NA; v_gene: TRBV12-3/TRBV12-4; j_gene: TRBJ1-1; d_gene: NA; CDR3nt: TGTGCCAGCAGCCTAAGTTACCCGCACACTGAAGCTTTCTTT; CDR3aa: CASSLSYPHTEAFF
abundance: few; v_gene: TRBV2; j_gene: TRBJ2-3; d_gene: TRBD2; CDR3nt: TGTGCCAGCAGTTGGACTAGCGGATACACAGATACGCAGTATTTT; CDR3aa: CASSWTSGYTDTQYF
abundance: many; v_gene: TRBV20-1; j_gene: TRBJ1-2; d_gene: NA; CDR3nt: TGCAGTGCCAGAGACCGGGACGGCGCTAACTATGGCTACACCTTC; CDR3aa: CSARDRDGANYGYTF
abundance: many; v_gene: TRBV5-1; j_gene: TRBJ2-2; d_gene: NA; CDR3nt: TGCGCCAGCAGCCCCGGGGCCGATTGGGTCAACACCGGGGAGCTGTTTTTT; CDR3aa: CASSPGADWVNTGELFF
abundance: many; v_gene: TRBV7-9; j_gene: TRBJ2-5; d_gene: TRBD1; CDR3nt: TGTGCCAGCAGCAGTTCGGGACAGTGGGTATGGGAGACCCAGTACTTC; CDR3aa: CASSSSGQWVWETQYF
abundance: few; v_gene: TRBV6-6; j_gene: TRBJ2-3; d_gene: NA; CDR3nt: TGTGCCAGCAGATTCGGTAGGGCCGGCACAGATACGCAGTATTTT; CDR3aa: CASRFGRAGTDTQYF
abundance: few; v_gene: TRBV4-3; j_gene: TRBJ2-5; d_gene: TRBD1; CDR3nt: TGCGCCAGCAGCCAAGATGGGACAGGGATTGGTTCGGAGACCCAGTACTTC; CDR3aa: CASSQDGTGIGSETQYF
abundance: NA; v_gene: TRBV28; j_gene: TRBJ1-5; d_gene: TRBD1; CDR3nt: TGTGCCAGCAGCCCCGCTGGGACAGGGGGAAATCAGCCCCAGCATTTT; CDR3aa: CASSPAGTGGNQPQHF